This T cell receptor (beta chain) emerged from a study of blood T cells in healthy people across ages. V dropped 6 bases and J dropped 11 bases, with 25 bases sitting between them. The CDR3 length is 15 residues. Germline lookup yields CDR1 MNHEY and CDR2 SVGEGT. The second PCR ran roughly 7 to 12 cycles with a sample-barcoded 5' primer and J-beta primers. TCRdb recomputed calls from the 5' RACE reads with MiXCR, one row per CDR3 protein. This sample yields 1.8 million or so distinct CDR3 sequences, of which about two fifths are seen a single time; under 25% belongs to the top ten. The source material was blood. This chain uses TRBV6-2 or TRBV6-3 with TRBJ2-5, with D maybe TRBD1 (6 bases). The sequence came from a human donor in good health. CDR3 sequence reads: CASSPQGSFLDEQYF. Here the CDR3 DNA reads TGTGCCAGCAGCCCTCAGGGGTCTTTCTTAGATGAGCAGTACTTC.